Sequencing of this T cell receptor (beta chain) was carried out in a study of T cell repertoires in ileal Crohn's disease (dated by TCRdb to the late 2010s). As for the study more broadly: At the time of surgery, 35% to 40% of patients were active smokers, and the median duration of disease was roughly 8.3 years. All patients had surgery for a complication: stricturing disease in 61% and penetrating disease in about 40%. About half of the patients received postoperative therapy: 11 received thiopurines and about 19 received anti-TNF agents. A prospective multicentre cohort supplied the roughly 57 Crohn's disease patients whose TCR repertoires were analysed. The study ran alongside a multicentre cohort designed to identify predictors of early endoscopic recurrence after ileocolonic resection. Endoscopic postoperative recurrence was defined by a Rutgeerts score above i0. A total of some 170 mucosal samples from roughly 60 patients were sequenced, with samples obtained at several locations on the surgical specimen and at postoperative endoscopy.

For commercial TCRB immunosequencing, approximately 480 nanograms of biopsy DNA were submitted for each sample. CDR3 regions were amplified from genomic DNA by Adaptive Biotechnology using a two-step, amplification bias-controlled multiplex PCR. In the first PCR, primers covered every V and J gene segment, and in the second PCR, barcodes and Illumina adapters were added. CDR3 libraries were sequenced on an Illumina instrument. Turning to the authors' computational methods: The analysis drew on both the pipelines supplied by the vendor and custom analysis of the raw data in R/Bioconductor running R version 3.3.0. Clonality, which ranges from 0 to 1, was calculated as the inverse of the normalised Shannon entropy across all productive clones. High-frequency clones were defined as the share of the repertoire occupied by the top 100 clones, with only clones passing a 95% confidence test being retained. Repertoire diversity was measured with the Simpson index, and overlap between samples was measured with the Morisita-Horn index. In TCRdb, the immuneACCESS table is reduced to in-frame sequences with V and J assigned. These tables do not hold every clone; where another copy was compared, an unresolved V gene accounts for under half, and the others remain unexplained. That table gives V, J and clone size, and the DNA gave D and trimming. The sample contains thousands of clones, 69% of them found a single time. The top ten constitute approximately 16% of the sample.

To be eligible, patients had to be adults with ileal or ileocolonic Crohn's disease and an indication for ileocolonic resection. Whole ileal mucosal biopsies were kept frozen at -80 degrees C prior to DNA extraction. Genomic DNA was extracted from frozen whole biopsies using a TRizol-based method and was quantified with a NanoDrop 2000 spectrophotometer. After removal of 3 bases from V and 3 bases from J, the junction retains 4 bases not matched to a gene. Reading from cysteine to phenylalanine, the CDR3 counts 15 amino acids. Only CDR3 DNA is held: 45 bases, read in frame from base 1. CDR1 SGHNT and CDR2 YYREEE were looked up in the germline V gene (reference sequence). The study at large found these results: Higher high-frequency clone percentages at surgery were associated with endoscopic recurrence; all patients with clonality above 26.8% (18/57) had recurrence. Sorted CD8 T cells carried more high-frequency clones than CD4 T cells, suggesting mucosal expansions were mainly CD8. Only a subgroup of patients, of unstated size, had mucosal CD4 and CD8 T cells sorted and sequenced. A significantly higher proportion of clonal expansions was observed in active smokers at surgery than in non-smokers (approximately 26% vs 20%, p=0.02).

In the case of this clone: This receptor's antigen is unknown. No base quality information exists; no much larger clone differs at one position.

The V gene is TRBV5-4 and the J gene is TRBJ1-2, with 11 bases in between that match TRBD1. What was sequenced was ileal tissue. The TCR comes from an adult with Crohn's disease. CDR3 loop: CASSWTGGDDYGYTF. The DNA sequence is given as TGTGCCAGCAGCTGGACAGGGGGCGACGACTATGGCTACACCTTC.